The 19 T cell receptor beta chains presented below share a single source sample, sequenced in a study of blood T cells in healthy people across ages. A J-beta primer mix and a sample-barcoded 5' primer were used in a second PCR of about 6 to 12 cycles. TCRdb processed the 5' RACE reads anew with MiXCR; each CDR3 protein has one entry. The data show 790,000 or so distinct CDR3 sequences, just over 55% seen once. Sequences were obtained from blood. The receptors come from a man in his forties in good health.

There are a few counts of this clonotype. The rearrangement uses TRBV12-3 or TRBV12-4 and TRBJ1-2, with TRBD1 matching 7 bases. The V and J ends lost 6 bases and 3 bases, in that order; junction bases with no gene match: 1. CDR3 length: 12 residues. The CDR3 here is CASSGTDYGYTF. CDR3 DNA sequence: TGTGCCAGCAGCGGGACAGACTATGGCTACACCTTC.

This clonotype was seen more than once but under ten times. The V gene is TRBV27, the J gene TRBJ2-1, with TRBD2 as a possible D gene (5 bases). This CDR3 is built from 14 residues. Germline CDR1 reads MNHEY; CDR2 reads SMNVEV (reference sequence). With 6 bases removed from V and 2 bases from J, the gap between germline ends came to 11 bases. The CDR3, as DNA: TGTGCCAGCAGCATAGCGTCGACCTACAATGAGCAGTTCTTC. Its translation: CASSIASTYNEQFF.

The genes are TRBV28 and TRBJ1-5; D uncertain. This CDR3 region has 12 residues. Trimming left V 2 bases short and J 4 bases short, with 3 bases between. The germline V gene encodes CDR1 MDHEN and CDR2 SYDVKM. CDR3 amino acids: CASSLINQPQHF. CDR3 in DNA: TGTGCCAGCAGTTTAATAAATCAGCCCCAGCATTTT.

CDR3 region: CASSLSRNQPQHF. CDR3 in DNA: TGTGCCAGCAGCCTTTCCAGGAATCAGCCCCAGCATTTT. The gene calls are TRBV3-1 and TRBJ1-5; D gene uncertain. CDR3 length equals 13 residues. Trimming cost V 4 bases and J 4 bases, with 8 bases left between them. The germline CDR1 and CDR2 sequences are LGHDT and YNNKEL (reference sequence).

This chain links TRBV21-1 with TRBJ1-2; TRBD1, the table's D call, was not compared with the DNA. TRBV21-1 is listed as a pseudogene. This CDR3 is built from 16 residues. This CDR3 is CASSSGTYNRSYGYTF. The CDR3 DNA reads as TGTGCCAGCAGTTCCGGGACGTATAATCGCAGTTATGGCTACACCTTC.

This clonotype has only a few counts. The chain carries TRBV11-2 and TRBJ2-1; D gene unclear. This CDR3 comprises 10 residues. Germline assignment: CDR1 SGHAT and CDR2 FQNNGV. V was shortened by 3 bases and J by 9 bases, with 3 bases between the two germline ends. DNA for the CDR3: TGTGCCAGCAGCTTTAGTGAGCAGTTCTTC. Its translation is CASSFSEQFF.

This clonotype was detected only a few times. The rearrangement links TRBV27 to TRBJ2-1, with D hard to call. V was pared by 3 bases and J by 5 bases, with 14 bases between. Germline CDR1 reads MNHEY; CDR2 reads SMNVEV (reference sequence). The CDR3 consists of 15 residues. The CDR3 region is CASSFGRADDNEQFF. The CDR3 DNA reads TGTGCCAGCAGTTTCGGGCGAGCAGATGACAATGAGCAGTTCTTC.

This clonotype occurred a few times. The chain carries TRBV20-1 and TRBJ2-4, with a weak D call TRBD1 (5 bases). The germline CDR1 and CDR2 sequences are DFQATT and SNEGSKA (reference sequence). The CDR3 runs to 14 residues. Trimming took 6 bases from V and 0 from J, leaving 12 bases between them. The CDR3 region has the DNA TGCAGTGCACCGACAGTTGAAGCCAAAAACATTCAGTACTTC. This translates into CSAPTVEAKNIQYF.

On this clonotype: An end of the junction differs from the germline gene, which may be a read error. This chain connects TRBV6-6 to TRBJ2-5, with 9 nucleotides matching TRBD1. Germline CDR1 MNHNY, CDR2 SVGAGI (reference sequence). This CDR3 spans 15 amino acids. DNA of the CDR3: TGTGTCAGCAGTTACCCGGGACAGGGTCAGGAGACCCAGTACTTC. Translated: CVSSYPGQGQETQYF.

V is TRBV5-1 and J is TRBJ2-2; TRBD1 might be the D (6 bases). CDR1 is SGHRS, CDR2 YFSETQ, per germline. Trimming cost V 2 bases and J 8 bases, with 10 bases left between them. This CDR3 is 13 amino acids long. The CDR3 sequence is CASSLQGDGELFF. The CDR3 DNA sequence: TGCGCCAGCAGCTTACAGGGCGATGGGGAGCTGTTTTTT.

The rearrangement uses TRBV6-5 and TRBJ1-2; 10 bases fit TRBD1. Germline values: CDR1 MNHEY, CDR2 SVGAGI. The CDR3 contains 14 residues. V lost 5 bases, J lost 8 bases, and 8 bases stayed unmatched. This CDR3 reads CASSMGQGPWGYTF. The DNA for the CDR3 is TGTGCCAGCAGTATGGGACAGGGGCCTTGGGGCTACACCTTC.

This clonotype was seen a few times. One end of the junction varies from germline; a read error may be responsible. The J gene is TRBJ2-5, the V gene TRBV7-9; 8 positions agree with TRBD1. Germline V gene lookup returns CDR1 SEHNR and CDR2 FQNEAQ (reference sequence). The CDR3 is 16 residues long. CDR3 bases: TGTACCAGCAGCTTAGGAGACAGGGGAGGTGCAGAGACCCAGTACTTC. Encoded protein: CTSSLGDRGGAETQYF.

Here the CDR3 reads CASSTDGLISSGANVLTF. The CDR3 nucleotides are TGCGCCAGCAGCACGGACGGACTGATAAGCTCTGGGGCCAACGTCCTGACTTTC. The rearrangement uses TRBV5-1 and TRBJ2-6; weak D call: TRBD2 (5 bases). The germline gives CDR1 SGHRS, CDR2 YFSETQ. This CDR3 comprises 18 residues. The V end lost 4 bases, the J end lost 0 bases, and 17 bases lay between the germline ends.

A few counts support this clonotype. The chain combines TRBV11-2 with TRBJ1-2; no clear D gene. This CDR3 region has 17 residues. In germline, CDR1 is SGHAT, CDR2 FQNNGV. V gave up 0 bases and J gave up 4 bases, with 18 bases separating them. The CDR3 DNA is TGTGCCAGCAGCTTAGACCCCCGGCGGGAGAGGGTCTATGGCTACACCTTC. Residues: CASSLDPRRERVYGYTF.

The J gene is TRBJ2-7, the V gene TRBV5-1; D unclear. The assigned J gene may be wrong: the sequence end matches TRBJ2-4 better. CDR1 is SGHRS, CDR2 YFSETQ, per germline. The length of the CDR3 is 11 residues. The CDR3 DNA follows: TGCGCCAGCAGCTCTGAAAACATTCAGTACTTC. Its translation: CASSSENIQYF.

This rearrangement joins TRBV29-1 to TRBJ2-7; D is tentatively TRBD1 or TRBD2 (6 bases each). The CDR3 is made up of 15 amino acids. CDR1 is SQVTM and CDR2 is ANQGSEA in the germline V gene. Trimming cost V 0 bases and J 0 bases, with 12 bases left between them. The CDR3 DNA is TGCAGCGTTGAAGAACGGGGGCGAAGCTCCTACGAGCAGTACTTC. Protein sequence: CSVEERGRSSYEQYF.

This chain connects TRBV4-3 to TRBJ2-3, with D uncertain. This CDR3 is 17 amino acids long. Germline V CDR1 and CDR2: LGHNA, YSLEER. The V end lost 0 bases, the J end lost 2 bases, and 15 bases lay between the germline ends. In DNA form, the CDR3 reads TGCGCCAGCAGCCAAGAATCCGGGTTTAAGCCCACAGATACGCAGTATTTT. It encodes CASSQESGFKPTDTQYF.

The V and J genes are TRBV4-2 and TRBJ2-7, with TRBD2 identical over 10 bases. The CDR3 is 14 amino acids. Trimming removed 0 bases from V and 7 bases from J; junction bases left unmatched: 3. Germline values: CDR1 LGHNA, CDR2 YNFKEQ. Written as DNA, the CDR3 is TGTGCCAGCAGCCAAGACAGCGGGAGGGATGAGCAGTACTTC. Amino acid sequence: CASSQDSGRDEQYF.

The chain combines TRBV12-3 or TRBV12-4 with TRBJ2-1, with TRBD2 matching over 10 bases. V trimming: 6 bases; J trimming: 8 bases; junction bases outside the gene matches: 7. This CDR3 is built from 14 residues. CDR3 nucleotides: TGTGCCAGCAGGCCTAGCGGGGGCTTGTATGAGCAGTTCTTC. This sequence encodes CASRPSGGLYEQFF.